This T cell receptor (beta chain) was retrieved from a study of shared clonotypes between healthy human individuals. Study results and caveats: Limitation of the genetic and exposure-history diversity represented came from the few donors.

Concerning this clone: Its antigen is currently unknown.

The authors distributed each subset's genomic DNA evenly over several immunoSEQ plates. Original methodology: Sequence data from immunoSEQ were junction-only and lacked quality scores; consequently, filtering differed. Only in-frame clones appear in the TCRdb table, and some are missing; sequencing was by immunoSEQ multiplex PCR. V and J calls and clone size are given by that table; D and trimming were obtained from the DNA. The sample holds more than 400,000 clones, approximately 82% seen once. This CDR3 has 17 amino acids. Trimming cost V 0 bases and J 0 bases, with 14 bases left between them. The germline V gene has CDR1 MGHRA and CDR2 YSYEKL.

Sequencing input: PBMCs. The chain couples TRBV4-1 to TRBJ1-1; D unresolved. The receptor comes from a woman in her thirties or forties in good health. Some clones in this sample may be carry-over from other donors' samples. The CDR3 protein is CASSQDPPGSMNTEAFF. CDR3 bases: TGCGCCAGCAGCCAAGATCCCCCGGGGAGCATGAACACTGAAGCTTTCTTT.